The clone carrying this TCR beta chain was recorded many times. Regions amplified from RNA transcripts were the TCR beta CDR3 regions. Primed by the HTBI set, a first-round RT-PCR was run on the TCR CDR3. TCRdb fed the multiplex PCR reads into MiXCR, producing one record per CDR3 protein. The sample consists of roughly 400,000 distinct CDR3 sequences, around a sixth of them appearing once. These data are taken from a study of T cells in Graves' hyperthyroidism and ophthalmopathy. On the basis of clinical symptoms, serum thyroxine and TRAb, thyroid ultrasound and orbital computed tomography, diagnoses were made. The sample, blood from the first hyperthyroidism diagnosis, precedes any ophthalmopathy symptoms. Germline V gene data show CDR1 as DFQATT and CDR2 as SNEGSKA (reference sequence). With 4 bases clipped from V and 0 bases from J, the junction kept 5 bases outside the gene matches. The CDR3 is made up of 14 amino acids.

This chain links TRBV20-1 with TRBJ1-1; 7 bases map to TRBD1. The TCR comes from a woman aged 18 to 35 with Graves' hyperthyroidism that later progressed to Graves' ophthalmopathy. Source material: blood. CDR3 nucleotides: TGCAGTGCTACCCCCGGGACAGTGAACACTGAAGCTTTCTTT. Translated, it gives CSATPGTVNTEAFF.